The 13 T cell receptor beta chains presented below share a single source sample, sequenced in a study of T cell changes during pregnancy in multiple sclerosis. Using immunoSEQ multiplex PCR, the repertoire was profiled, and TCRdb retains in-frame clones only, with some absent. Among just under 95,000 clones, almost 95% were seen once, and the ten largest hold 2% to 3%. The source was peripheral blood, collected in the first trimester of pregnancy. These receptor sequences come from a female donor with multiple sclerosis, enrolled in a pregnancy study.

V and J are TRBV6-6 and TRBJ2-7; 12 bases line up with TRBD2. Trimming removed 6 bases from V and 7 bases from J; junction bases left unmatched: 10. The CDR3 runs 15 residues. Germline CDR1 and CDR2: MNHNY and SVGAGI (reference sequence). Written as DNA, the CDR3 is TGTGCCAGCAGCTCAGCGACTAGCGGGGGAATGGAGCAGTACTTC. Amino acids: CASSSATSGGMEQYF.

The chain uses TRBV2 and TRBJ2-7; possibly TRBD1 for D (6 bases). This CDR3 contains 12 residues. V was pared by 7 bases and J by 3 bases, with 10 bases between. Germline values: CDR1 SNHLY, CDR2 FYNNEI. The CDR3 sequence is CASTGTFYEQYF. CDR3 DNA sequence: TGTGCCAGCACTGGGACATTCTACGAGCAGTACTTC.

In this sample, this clone turned up once. The chain is built from TRBV27 and TRBJ2-7, with a possible D match to TRBD1 (6 bases). The CDR3 loop spans 15 amino acids. Per the germline V gene, CDR1 is MNHEY and CDR2 is SMNVEV (reference sequence). The V gene lost 2 bases and the J gene lost 2 bases, with 13 bases spanning the gap. Here the CDR3 reads CASSLRQDKPYEQYF. The CDR3 bases are TGTGCCAGCAGTTTACGACAGGACAAACCCTACGAGCAGTACTTC.

The chain is built from TRBV27 and TRBJ2-3; D is ambiguous. Germline V gene data show CDR1 as MNHEY and CDR2 as SMNVEV (reference sequence). The CDR3 is 13 amino acids. V was clipped by 2 bases and J by 5 bases, with 8 bases between them. The chain's CDR3 is CASSLIPGDTQYF. The CDR3 coding sequence is TGTGCCAGCAGTTTAATCCCGGGAGATACGCAGTATTTT.

This chain connects TRBV9 to TRBJ2-2, with D possibly TRBD2 on 5 matching bases. The CDR3 sequence is 15 residues long. V was cut by 4 bases and J by 2 bases, with 12 bases left in between. Germline V gives CDR1 SGDLS, CDR2 YYNGEE. DNA for the CDR3: TGTGCCAGCAGCTTCCGGACGGGAAACACCGGGGAGCTGTTTTTT. Translating gives CASSFRTGNTGELFF. Full variable domain (rest looked up from reference TRBV9 and TRBJ2-2): DSGVTQTPKHLITATGQRVTLRCSPRSGDLSVYWYQQSLDQGLQFLIQYYNGEERAKGNILERFSAQQFPDLHSELNLSSLELGDSALYFCASSFRTGNTGELFFGEGSRLTVL.

This sequence joins TRBV6-5 and TRBJ1-5, with D tentatively TRBD1 (5 bases). V was trimmed by 7 bases and J by 0 bases, leaving 7 bases between them. The CDR3 totals 13 residues. Germline V gene lookup returns CDR1 MNHEY and CDR2 SVGAGI. CDR3 region: CASKGDSNQPQHF. The CDR3 coding sequence is TGTGCCAGCAAAGGGGATAGCAATCAGCCCCAGCATTTT.

The rearrangement uses TRBV28 and TRBJ2-2, with 10 bases lining up with TRBD1. Unmatched junction bases numbered 6, after V lost 4 bases and J lost 10 bases. CDR3 length equals 14 residues. Germline V lookup: CDR1 MDHEN, CDR2 SYDVKM. The CDR3 region is CASSSDRGRAELFF. The CDR3 DNA reads as TGTGCCAGCAGTTCCGACAGGGGGCGTGCGGAGCTGTTTTTT.

The chain recombines TRBV9 with TRBJ2-3; no clear D. V was clipped by 0 bases and J by 5 bases, with 13 bases between them. The CDR3 extends over 15 amino acids. Looked up from germline, CDR1 is SGDLS and CDR2 is YYNGEE. The CDR3 loop is CASSVELPPGDTQYF. The CDR3 coding sequence is TGTGCCAGCAGCGTAGAACTACCGCCCGGAGATACGCAGTATTTT.

This chain uses TRBV5-1 with TRBJ2-5; D is perhaps TRBD1 (6 bases). CDR3 length: 14 amino acids. Germline V gene data show CDR1 as SGHRS and CDR2 as YFSETQ. The V gene lost 7 bases and the J gene lost 1 base, with 14 bases spanning the gap. This CDR3 reads CASRGQISQETQYF. CDR3 DNA sequence: TGCGCCAGCCGTGGACAGATCTCCCAAGAGACCCAGTACTTC.

This chain joins TRBV28 and TRBJ1-2; TRBD1 aligns across 7 bases. The CDR3 is 12 amino acids. Germline assignment: CDR1 MDHEN and CDR2 SYDVKM. V shed 5 bases, J shed 7 bases, and the junction held 4 bases outside the gene matches. The CDR3 region has the DNA TGTGCCAGCAGTCAGGGGGTAGTTGGCTACACCTTC. Translating it yields CASSQGVVGYTF.

J is TRBJ2-7 and V is TRBV30; D is possibly TRBD1 (6 bases). CDR1 GTSNPN and CDR2 SVGIG come from the germline V gene (reference sequence). V lost 0 bases and J 3 bases, leaving 12 bases between the germline ends. The CDR3 consists of 14 residues. The DNA of the CDR3 is TGTGCCTGGAGTGTTGGACAGTGGGTCTACGAGCAGTACTTC. This codes for CAWSVGQWVYEQYF.

The count of this clone is one. The V gene is TRBV20-1, the J gene TRBJ2-1; D call uncertain. V shed 1 base and J shed 6 bases, with 4 bases lying between them. Germline-derived CDR1 and CDR2 are DFQATT and SNEGSKA (reference sequence). This CDR3 is built from 11 residues. CDR3 coding DNA: TGCAGTGCTAGAGTCTTCAATGAGCAGTTCTTC. Amino acid sequence: CSARVFNEQFF.

This chain joins TRBV7-9 and TRBJ2-3; 10 bases fit TRBD2. The junction had 8 bases not matched to a gene; V was cut back by 5 bases and J by 3 bases. Germline-derived CDR1 and CDR2 are SEHNR and FQNEAQ (reference sequence). The CDR3 consists of 16 residues. The CDR3 is CASSPTSGKQTDTQYF. The CDR3, as DNA: TGTGCCAGCAGCCCTACTAGCGGGAAACAGACAGATACGCAGTATTTT.